One and the same sample provided the 8 T cell receptor beta chains below, sequenced in a study of blood T cells in healthy people across ages. Then a second PCR, running roughly 6 to 11 cycles, was carried out with a sample-barcoded 5' primer and a J-beta primer mix. TCRdb reanalysed the 5' RACE reads using MiXCR and keeps one entry per CDR3 protein. The table has about 640,000 distinct CDR3 sequences, 25% to 35% seen once; the top ten hold around 14%. Sequencing input: blood. The receptors originated from an elderly woman in good health.

This clonotype was counted ten times or more. This clone may be a read error of a much larger clone one base away. The chain uses TRBV9 and TRBJ2-1; 9 nucleotides align to TRBD2. CDR1 and CDR2 from the germline V gene are SGDLS and YYNGEE. The V gene end was trimmed by 3 bases and the J gene end by 10 bases; junction bases not matched to a gene: 17. This CDR3 is built from 17 residues. The CDR3 region is CASSAPQGAGGRREQFF. The DNA of the CDR3 is TGTGCCAGCAGCGCCCCCCAAGGAGCGGGGGGCCGGAGGGAGCAGTTCTTC.

The chain carries TRBV5-1 and TRBJ2-1; TRBD2 matches 14 bases. TRBJ2-7 explains the end of the DNA better; the J call may be wrong. CDR1 and CDR2 (germline): SGHRS, YFSETQ. The CDR3 sequence is 17 residues long. CDR3 region: CASSKGTSGGSYNEQYF. The DNA for the CDR3 is TGCGCCAGCAGCAAAGGGACTAGCGGGGGCTCCTACAATGAGCAGTACTTC.

The chain couples TRBV5-1 to TRBJ2-3, with D perhaps being TRBD1 or TRBD2 (6 bases each). With 1 base removed from V and 0 bases from J, the gap between germline ends came to 21 bases. The CDR3 consists of 19 residues. Germline V gene sequence: CDR1 SGHRS, CDR2 YFSETQ. Here the CDR3 reads CASSLWGLQADYSTDTQYF. The CDR3 DNA reads TGCGCCAGCAGCTTGTGGGGGCTCCAGGCGGACTATAGCACAGATACGCAGTATTTT.

This clonotype has at least ten counts. CDR3 sequence (DNA): TGTGCCAGCAGCAACGACAGGGAGGACTACGAGCAGTACTTC. Its protein is CASSNDREDYEQYF. The chain is built from TRBV21-1 and TRBJ2-7; the table's TRBD1 call for D was not verified on the DNA. TRBV21-1 is termed a pseudogene. CDR3 size: 14 residues.

This clonotype has more than one count but fewer than ten. A much larger clonotype is one base distant, so this may be a read error. The rearrangement uses TRBV29-1 and TRBJ2-7; tentatively, D is TRBD1 or TRBD2 (5 bases each). Germline CDR1 and CDR2: SQVTM and ANQGSEA. There are 12 residues in the CDR3. The V end was cut by 7 bases, the J end by 5 bases, with 15 bases between. The CDR3 spells CSGERGTNEQYF. CDR3 in DNA: TGCAGCGGTGAGAGAGGGACCAACGAGCAGTACTTC.

Remarks on this clonotype: One end of the junction does not line up with germline, which may come from a read error. This chain joins TRBV6-5 and TRBJ2-6, with 9 bases aligning to TRBD1. Germline-derived CDR1 and CDR2 are MNHEY and SVGAGI. CDR3 length: 16 amino acids. CDR3 region: CASSLRDRAGANVRTF. The DNA for the CDR3 is TGTGCCAGCAGCCTCCGGGACAGGGCTGGGGCCAACGTCCGGACTTTC.

On this clonotype: Given a much more abundant clone one base away, this may be a read error. The V call is TRBV5-1, the J call TRBJ2-5, with a tentative D call TRBD2 (6 bases). With 4 bases removed from V and 3 bases from J, the gap between germline ends came to 16 bases. The germline CDR1 and CDR2 sequences are SGHRS and YFSETQ. This CDR3 has 15 residues. This CDR3 reads CASSRAGHMEETQYF. CDR3 coding DNA: TGCGCCAGCAGCCGCGCGGGGCATATGGAAGAGACCCAGTACTTC. The full variable domain, its missing parts supplied by reference TRBV5-1 and TRBJ2-5, is KAGVTQTPRYLIKTRGQQVTLSCSPISGHRSVSWYQQTPGQGLQFLFEYFSETQRNKGNFPGRFSGRQFSNSRSEMNVSTLELGDSALYLCASSRAGHMEETQYFGPGTRLLVL.

The sample holds a few counts of this clonotype. One end of the junction does not line up with germline, which may come from a read error. The chain carries TRBV15 and TRBJ1-4, with D uncertain. The germline CDR1 and CDR2 sequences are LNHNV and YYDKDF (reference sequence). The CDR3 length is 15 residues. Here the CDR3 reads CATSRDRQRNEKRFF. The CDR3 bases are TGTGCCACCAGCAGGGACCGCCAGCGTAATGAAAAACGGTTTTTT.